This TCR beta chain originates from a study of blood T cell repertoires in COVID-19. Study as a whole: The cDNA or gDNA used as material had been derived from T cells, B-cell-depleted T cells, or PBMCs.

The J segment lost 2 bases and the V segment lost 0 bases, leaving 1 base of the junction unmatched. The CDR3 totals 15 residues. The germline gives CDR1 MNHEY, CDR2 SVGAGI. As to this clone: Other DNA sequences within the sample encode an identical CDR3.

Per the original methods: Nucleated cell number was recorded as an estimate derived from reference gene primer amplification. TCRdb's table, derived via immunoSEQ multiplex PCR, lists solely in-frame clones and lacks some. From that table come the V and J calls and clone size; the DNA was used to work out D and trimming. The sample has 380,000 or so clones, roughly 86% seen once. The clonotype originates from a human donor with acute or convalescent COVID-19. The donor label of this sample is uncertain. Sequenced material: peripheral blood. The chain joins TRBV6-5 to TRBJ2-1, with TRBD2 matching over 7 bases. This CDR3 reads CASSYSGGAYNEQFF. The CDR3 nucleotides read TGTGCCAGCAGTTACTCGGGGGGGGCCTACAATGAGCAGTTCTTC.